This T cell receptor (beta chain) was recovered during a study of technical replicates of blood from a handful of donors. Trimming pared 6 bases from V and 3 bases from J, leaving 5 bases between. Germline loops: CDR1 MDHEN, CDR2 SYDVKM. The CDR3 is made up of 11 amino acids. Clones were read by immunoSEQ multiplex PCR, and TCRdb kept only the in-frame ones, dropping some. The table lists about 81,000 clones, around 96% of them singletons, with around 0.2% in the top ten. This receptor was identified in a human donor in good health. This chain connects TRBV28 to TRBJ1-1; no firm D call. The material sequenced was T cells isolated from PBMCs. The DNA of the CDR3 is TGTGCCAGCAGGAGAGACACTGAAGCTTTCTTT. Amino acid sequence: CASRRDTEAFF.